The 26 T cell receptor beta chains below all came from one sample that was sequenced in a study of CD8+CD57+ T cells in acquired aplastic anemia. Template material for TCR beta VDJ and CDR3 profiling consisted of genomic DNA. TCRdb passed the reads through MiXCR, listing each CDR3 protein once. This repertoire shows 50,000 or so distinct CDR3 sequences, roughly three fifths found once; its top ten account for about 15%. Individuals selected for sequencing had exhibited CD8+CD57+ cell expansion on flow cytometry. The sequenced sample consisted of sorted CD4+, CD8+, or CD8+CD57+ T cells (not recorded which) from PBMCs. The source is a human donor with aplastic anemia.

This clonotype has at least ten counts. The chain recombines TRBV11-2 with TRBJ2-5, with D tentatively TRBD2 (5 bases). There are 13 residues in the CDR3. V was shortened by 8 bases and J by 2 bases, with 12 bases between the two germline ends. Per the germline V gene, CDR1 is SGHAT and CDR2 is FQNNGV. The chain's CDR3 is CASDHRTQETQYF. The CDR3 region has the DNA TGTGCCAGCGACCATAGGACTCAAGAGACCCAGTACTTC. Based on the CDR3 plus reference TRBV11-2 and TRBJ2-5, the full variable domain is EAGVAQSPRYKIIEKRQSVAFWCNPISGHATLYWYQQILGQGPKLLIQFQNNGVVDDSQLPKDRFSAERLKGVDSTLKIQPAKLEDSAVYLCASDHRTQETQYFGPGTRLLVL.

This sequence joins TRBV6-1 and TRBJ1-2; TRBD1 matches 8 bases. The CDR3 has 12 residues. The germline CDR1 and CDR2 sequences are MNHNS and SASEGT. V was clipped by 7 bases and J by 6 bases; unmatched bases: 4. The DNA of the CDR3 is TGTGCCAGCACAGGGGGCATCAATGGCTACACCTTC. Translated, it gives CASTGGINGYTF.

This clonotype was observed a handful of times. The rearrangement uses TRBV24-1 and TRBJ2-3, with D hard to call. CDR3 length: 13 amino acids. Looked up from germline, CDR1 is KGHDR and CDR2 is SFDVKD. V dropped 7 bases and J dropped 0 bases, with 7 bases sitting between them. This CDR3 reads CATRFASTDTQYF. The CDR3 DNA reads TGTGCCACCAGATTTGCTAGCACAGATACGCAGTATTTT.

This clonotype was seen ten or more times. The genes are TRBV7-8 and TRBJ1-2; D remains unclear. Germline V gene sequence: CDR1 SGHVS, CDR2 FQNEAQ. Trimming removed 1 base at V and 6 bases at J, with 12 bases between. CDR3 length: 14 residues. The CDR3 coding sequence is TGTGCCAGCAGCTTAGGATCGATTGACAATGGCTACACCTTC. It encodes CASSLGSIDNGYTF. Based on the CDR3 plus reference TRBV7-8 and TRBJ1-2, the full variable domain is GAGVSQSPRYKVAKRGQDVALRCDPISGHVSLFWYQQALGQGPEFLTYFQNEAQLDKSGLPSDRFFAERPEGSVSTLKIQRTQQEDSAVYLCASSLGSIDNGYTFGSGTRLTVV.

This clonotype was counted many times. The chain combines TRBV7-9 with TRBJ1-2, with D possibly being TRBD1 (5 bases). The germline V gene encodes CDR1 SEHNR and CDR2 FQNEAQ (reference sequence). CDR3 size: 14 residues. The V gene lost 5 bases and the J gene lost 5 bases, with 15 bases spanning the gap. CDR3 protein: CASSNTRDLYGYTF. The CDR3 bases are TGTGCCAGCAGCAATACGCGGGACCTGTATGGCTACACCTTC.

The genes are TRBV29-1 and TRBJ2-7; either TRBD1 or TRBD2 may fit D (5 bases each). CDR3 length: 13 amino acids. V was clipped by 6 bases and J by 2 bases, with 14 bases between them. Per germline, CDR1 SQVTM and CDR2 ANQGSEA. The chain's CDR3 is CSVSGPDPYEQYF. In DNA, the CDR3 is TGCAGCGTGTCGGGACCCGATCCCTACGAGCAGTACTTC.

The chain couples TRBV3-1 to TRBJ1-2, with TRBD1 identical over 7 bases. Germline values: CDR1 LGHDT, CDR2 YNNKEL (reference sequence). CDR3 length: 15 amino acids. V dropped 1 base and J dropped 0; count of bases not matched to a gene: 2. The CDR3 DNA is TGTGCCAGCAGCCAAGTGGACAGGCCTAACTATGGCTACACCTTC. Residues: CASSQVDRPNYGYTF.

A remark on this clonotype: This CDR3 is missing its conserved last phenylalanine or tryptophan, likely due to a read error. This sequence joins TRBV7-9 and TRBJ2-7; D not certain. V was shortened by 1 base and J by 2 bases, with 3 bases between the two germline ends. Per the germline V gene, CDR1 is SEHNR and CDR2 is FQNEAQ (reference sequence). The CDR3 is 12 amino acids. The CDR3 reads CASSLVPYEQYL. The CDR3 DNA follows: TGTGCCAGCAGCTTAGTCCCCTACGAGCAGTACCTC.

This clonotype was counted ten times or more. The chain links TRBV5-1 to TRBJ1-4; no clear D gene. Germline V CDR1 and CDR2: SGHRS, YFSETQ. The CDR3 is 14 amino acids. Trimming stripped 0 bases from V and 4 bases from J, with 7 bases between. The CDR3 nucleotides read TGCGCCAGCAGCTTGGACAGAGTTAATGAAAAACTGTTTTTT. It specifies CASSLDRVNEKLFF.

This clonotype was counted ten times or more. The chain recombines TRBV6-1 with TRBJ1-5; D is unresolved. CDR1 and CDR2 from the germline V gene are MNHNS and SASEGT. Trimming pared 8 bases from V and 0 bases from J, leaving 11 bases between. The CDR3 spans 14 residues. CDR3 nucleotides: TGTGCCAGCGGGCGCGGAAATAGCAATCAGCCCCAGCATTTT. The encoded protein is CASGRGNSNQPQHF.

This clonotype was recorded a few times. V and J are TRBV25-1 and TRBJ2-1, with D possibly being TRBD1 (5 bases). V lost 8 bases, J lost 6 bases, and 17 bases lay in between. This CDR3 spans 14 amino acids. Germline V lookup: CDR1 MGHDK, CDR2 SYGVNS. The CDR3 DNA sequence: TGTGCCAGCCGTACGCAGGGTACGGGCAATGAGCAGTTCTTC. This translates into CASRTQGTGNEQFF.

In its sample, this clonotype was seen a few times. The chain joins TRBV2 to TRBJ2-7, with 7 bases identical to TRBD1. Germline trimming cut 6 bases from V and 6 bases from J; bases unmatched to any gene: 11. The CDR3 length is 14 residues. Germline V gene sequence: CDR1 SNHLY, CDR2 FYNNEI. CDR3 residues: CASRGQAKDLEQYF. CDR3 bases: TGTGCCAGCAGAGGACAGGCCAAGGATCTCGAGCAGTACTTC.

Note on this clonotype: At one boundary the junction diverges from the germline segment, which might be a read error. The rearrangement uses TRBV7-6 and TRBJ2-7; 10 nucleotides agree with TRBD2. The CDR3 runs 13 residues. The germline gives CDR1 SGHVS, CDR2 FNYEAQ. The CDR3 region is CASRLAGGYEQYF. The CDR3 DNA is TGTGCCAGCAGATTAGCGGGGGGATACGAGCAGTACTTC.

CDR3 bases: TGTGCCAGCTCCCCAAGTGCGGGGGTCTACACAGATACGCAGTATTTT. Protein sequence: CASSPSAGVYTDTQYF. The genes are TRBV2 and TRBJ2-3, with 7 bases that match TRBD2. The CDR3 covers 16 residues. The V gene's germline CDR1 is SNHLY and CDR2 FYNNEI. With V trimmed by 8 bases and J by 2 bases, 13 bases remained unmatched.

Only one count was recorded for this clonotype. The rearrangement uses TRBV5-1 and TRBJ2-3; the D gene is possibly TRBD2 (6 bases). The germline V and J ends were trimmed by 0 bases and 4 bases, with 12 bases remaining between them. The CDR3 has 15 residues. CDR1 is SGHRS, CDR2 YFSETQ, per germline. CDR3 residues: CASSLDGRLADTQYF. In DNA form, the CDR3 reads TGCGCCAGCAGCTTGGACGGGAGACTAGCAGATACGCAGTATTTT. Complete variable domain (other parts from reference TRBV5-1 and TRBJ2-3): KAGVTQTPRYLIKTRGQQVTLSCSPISGHRSVSWYQQTPGQGLQFLFEYFSETQRNKGNFPGRFSGRQFSNSRSEMNVSTLELGDSALYLCASSLDGRLADTQYFGPGTRLTVL.

This clonotype has more than one count but fewer than ten. J is TRBJ1-2 and V is TRBV10-3, with 9 bases that match TRBD1. With 11 bases clipped from V and 4 bases from J, the junction kept 5 bases outside the gene matches. This CDR3 spans 12 amino acids. CDR1 and CDR2 from the germline V gene are ENHRY and SYGVKD. CDR3 sequence: CAVGQGTYGYTF. The CDR3 DNA reads as TGTGCCGTAGGACAGGGGACCTATGGCTACACCTTC.

This chain connects TRBV19 to TRBJ2-7; D is possibly TRBD2 (6 bases). V was pared by 2 bases and J by 3 bases, with 14 bases between. This CDR3 is built from 15 residues. Germline V gene lookup returns CDR1 LNHDA and CDR2 SQIVND (reference sequence). CDR3 region: CASSISPGELYEQYF. The CDR3 DNA reads TGTGCCAGTAGTATATCCCCGGGGGAACTCTACGAGCAGTACTTC. Based on the CDR3 plus reference TRBV19 and TRBJ2-7, the full variable domain is DGGITQSPKYLFRKEGQNVTLSCEQNLNHDAMYWYRQDPGQGLRLIYYSQIVNDFQKGDIAEGYSVSREKKESFPLTVTSAQKNPTAFYLCASSISPGELYEQYFGPGTRLTVT.

Comment on this clonotype: Relative to the germline gene, one junction end is altered; a read error may explain this. V gene TRBV7-8 combines with J gene TRBJ1-1; the D gene is possibly TRBD1 (5 bases). Germline V gene lookup returns CDR1 SGHVS and CDR2 FQNEAQ. The CDR3 extends over 12 amino acids. The DNA for the CDR3 is TGTGCCAGCAGCCCCGGGGGGTCAGTGCTTATCTTT. It is translated as CASSPGGSVLIF.

The chain links TRBV6-1 to TRBJ1-2; 7 positions agree with TRBD1. CDR3 length: 14 amino acids. CDR1 and CDR2 (germline): MNHNS, SASEGT. The V segment lost 4 bases and the J segment 7 bases; nucleotides outside the gene matches: 9. The DNA for the CDR3 is TGTGCCAGCAGTGCGGACAGGTATAGCAGTGGCTACACCTTC. It is translated as CASSADRYSSGYTF.

This clonotype was recorded at least ten times. The genes are TRBV5-4 and TRBJ1-3; weak D call: TRBD1 (6 bases). The CDR3 runs 17 residues. The ends were cut back, 6 bases at V and 0 bases at J, with 19 bases in the middle. Germline assignment: CDR1 SGHNT and CDR2 YYREEE (reference sequence). The CDR3 nucleotides are TGTGCCAGCATGGGGGGGCCCATCCTAGACTCTGGAAACACCATATATTTT. This translates into CASMGGPILDSGNTIYF.

The chain is built from TRBV7-2 and TRBJ1-6, with no clear D. This CDR3 comprises 12 residues. V was clipped by 4 bases and J by 10 bases, with 8 bases between them. Germline CDR1 SGHTA, CDR2 FQGNSA. The CDR3 bases are TGTGCCAGCAGCTGGATTGACTCACCCCTCCACTTT. Its protein product is CASSWIDSPLHF.

V usage is TRBV9 and J usage is TRBJ2-3; a possible D gene is TRBD1 (5 bases). Germline CDR1 and CDR2: SGDLS and YYNGEE. There are 15 residues in the CDR3. V lost 4 bases and J lost 3, with 15 bases in between. As DNA, the CDR3 is TGTGCCAGCAGCCCGATGATAGCAGGGACAGATACGCAGTATTTT. It yields the protein CASSPMIAGTDTQYF.

This clonotype was counted ten times or more. J is TRBJ1-2 and V is TRBV7-2; 12 nucleotides align to TRBD1. The germline V gene encodes CDR1 SGHTA and CDR2 FQGNSA. The CDR3 loop spans 17 amino acids. With 5 bases clipped from V and 3 bases from J, the junction kept 10 bases outside the gene matches. CDR3 sequence: CASSLYRDRGRDYGYTF. CDR3 coding DNA: TGTGCCAGCAGCCTGTACCGGGACAGGGGGCGCGACTATGGCTACACCTTC.

In its sample, this clonotype is medium-sized. The chain joins TRBV29-1 to TRBJ1-2, with unresolved D. V gave up 0 bases and J gave up 6 bases, with 11 bases separating them. The CDR3 spans 13 residues. Germline-derived CDR1 and CDR2 are SQVTM and ANQGSEA. The CDR3 bases are TGCAGCGTTGAAGAAAGTTTCGAGGATGGCTACACCTTC. Protein: CSVEESFEDGYTF.

With regard to this clonotype: The CDR3 ends on some other residue instead of the conserved phenylalanine or tryptophan, so this is likely a read error. The rearrangement joins TRBV20-1 to TRBJ2-7, with TRBD1 matching over 11 bases. This CDR3 contains 14 residues. After removal of 3 bases from V and 6 bases from J, the junction contained 7 bases not matched to a gene. Looked up from germline, CDR1 is DFQATT and CDR2 is SNEGSKA (reference sequence). CDR3 nucleotides: TGCAGTGCTAGGGACAGGGGGCTTTGGAGCGAGCAGTACTCC. Translated: CSARDRGLWSEQYS.

The chain carries TRBV20-1 and TRBJ2-1; D is perhaps TRBD2 (6 bases). The CDR3 spans 14 residues. Trimming shortened V by 1 base and J by 0 bases, and 7 bases separated the two germline ends. Looked up from germline, CDR1 is DFQATT and CDR2 is SNEGSKA (reference sequence). CDR3 amino acids: CSARVRGSYNEQFF. The CDR3 DNA is TGCAGTGCTAGAGTGCGGGGCTCCTACAATGAGCAGTTCTTC.